This T cell receptor (beta chain) was sequenced during a study of blood T cells in healthy people across ages. Study findings and constraints: Both higher diversity and more naive CD4+ cells marked long-lived donors when set against aged donors. The unknown donor CMV status may have confounded expanded clonotype changes.

Combining a sample-barcoded 5' primer with a J-beta primer mix, a second PCR ran for roughly 7 to 12 cycles. A template-switch adaptor containing 12 random nucleotides labeled each cDNA molecule. TCRdb re-derived calls from the 5' RACE reads in MiXCR, one entry per CDR3 protein. The sample records 710,000 or so distinct CDR3 sequences, 32% being singletons. The germline gives CDR1 SNHLY, CDR2 FYNNEI. CDR3 size: 15 residues. V lost 6 bases, J lost 5 bases, and 17 bases lay in between. For this clonotype: No antigen is known for it.

Approximately 9.4 milliliters was the volume of peripheral blood drawn from each donor. The sequencing sample was made of blood. This chain uses TRBV2 with TRBJ1-5; D gene uncertain. The TCR originated in a woman of 80 years or more in good health. The CDR3 nucleotides read TGTGCCAGCAGCCAACCCCGGGGTCGCGATCAGCCCCAGCATTTT. This translates into CASSQPRGRDQPQHF.